This paragraph covers one TCR beta chain sequence. What it binds is unknown. Peripheral blood samples of 7.5 to 10 milliliters were drawn from each donor. Then a second PCR, running about 6 to 12 cycles, was carried out with a sample-barcoded 5' primer and a J-beta primer mix. All cDNA molecules were each tagged by a template-switch adaptor with 12 random nucleotides. Every individual sample yielded 2.5 million or more paired-end reads (each containing CDR3). A single record per CDR3 protein comes from TCRdb applying MiXCR to the 5' RACE reads. The table lists 800,000 to 1,000,000 distinct CDR3 sequences, 45% to 50% of them singletons, with roughly an eighth in the top ten. The data stem from a study of blood T cells in healthy people across ages. General study findings and limits: In long-lived donors, naive CD4+ cell counts and diversity exceeded those of aged donors.

Germline assignment: CDR1 KGHSH and CDR2 LQKENI. The CDR3 is made up of 15 amino acids. V lost 6 bases, J lost 5 bases, and 10 bases stayed unmatched. The V and J genes are TRBV18 and TRBJ2-5; TRBD1 matches at 9 bases. The clonotype originates from a man younger than 40 in good health. What was sequenced was blood. The CDR3 DNA is TGTGCCAGCTCGGCAGGGACAGGGTATGCGGAGACCCAGTACTTC. It codes for CASSAGTGYAETQYF.